The 2 T cell receptor beta chains below come from one sample, sequenced in a study of PD-L1 blockade in urothelial cancer. Generated by immunoSEQ multiplex PCR, the TCRdb table keeps only in-frame clones and is missing some. The repertoire includes some 42,000 clones, more than 75% of them detected once, and roughly 2.7% sits in the top ten. This material consisted of PBMCs, taken around atezolizumab (anti-PD-L1) treatment. The receptors were gathered from a man in his sixties or seventies with urothelial cancer.

The chain carries TRBV28 and TRBJ2-1; 9 bases align to TRBD2. The ends lost 3 bases at V and 12 bases at J; junction bases unmatched: 18. The CDR3 extends over 17 amino acids. Germline V gene lookup returns CDR1 MDHEN and CDR2 SYDVKM. CDR3 in DNA: TGTGCCAGCAGTTTGAATCTGGCGGCGGGAGGGCCGTACGTGCAGTTCTTC. It translates to CASSLNLAAGGPYVQFF.

This clone has a single count. The rearrangement joins TRBV5-1 to TRBJ2-3, with 8 bases identical to TRBD1. V shed 0 bases, J shed 1 base, and the junction held 7 bases outside the gene matches. CDR3 length equals 17 residues. Looked up from germline, CDR1 is SGHRS and CDR2 is YFSETQ. The CDR3 sequence is CASSLAVGRGRTDTQYF. The CDR3 nucleotides are TGCGCCAGCAGCTTGGCCGTGGGCAGGGGGCGCACAGATACGCAGTATTTT.